This T cell receptor (beta chain) was sequenced in a study of cytomegalovirus exposure and HLA in healthy donors. Study-level information: The 120 validation repertoires matched the roughly 650 first-cohort repertoires in platform, a later analysis reported. Regarding the study as a whole: Subsequent analysis revealed that first-cohort TCR clusters tended to co-occur in the approximately 120 validation repertoires.

TCRdb's table, derived via immunoSEQ multiplex PCR, lists solely in-frame clones and lacks some. Among under 150,000 clones listed, about 88% were seen once. Germline lookup yields CDR1 MNHNS and CDR2 SASEGT. V was pared by 5 bases and J by 6 bases, with 3 bases of the junction left unmatched. The CDR3 has 12 residues. On this clone itself: Its antigen is not known.

V usage is TRBV6-1 and J usage is TRBJ2-7, with 8 bases fitting TRBD1. The sequenced sample was PBMCs. The receptor was derived from a young man in good health and CMV-seropositive. The CDR3 loop is CASSLGTGEQYF. CDR3 nucleotides: TGTGCCAGCAGTCTCGGGACAGGCGAGCAGTACTTC.